Below, 25 T cell receptor beta chains from the same sample are listed, as sequenced in a study of monozygotic twins with inflammatory bowel disease. Reprocessing the 5' RACE reads, TCRdb reports a single entry for every CDR3 protein and omits DNA. This table holds around 450,000 distinct CDR3 sequences. The sample taken for sequencing was blood. All receptors derive from a human donor with ulcerative colitis or Crohn's disease, or a healthy co-twin of an affected twin (not recorded which).

V is TRBV5-4 and J is TRBJ2-2; the D call of TRBD1 rests on TCRdb alone, since no DNA is present to check it. CDR3 length: 16 amino acids. CDR1 SGHNT and CDR2 YYREEE come from the germline V gene (reference sequence). The CDR3 region is CASSTGQGINAGELFF.

V usage is TRBV19 and J usage is TRBJ1-1. Germline V gene data show CDR1 as LNHDA and CDR2 as SQIVND (reference sequence). CDR3 length: 14 amino acids. CDR3 loop: CASSIPTLNTEAFF.

The chain carries TRBV5-1 and TRBJ2-1. The CDR3 runs 17 residues. Germline-derived CDR1 and CDR2 are SGHRS and YFSETQ. The CDR3 reads CASSLAVGGSSYNEQFF.

This chain links TRBV12-3 or TRBV12-4 with TRBJ1-5. The length of the CDR3 is 16 residues. CDR3 loop: CASSLEFVVGNQPQHF.

The rearrangement uses TRBV20-1 and TRBJ2-6. The CDR3 runs to 16 residues. Germline V CDR1 and CDR2: DFQATT, SNEGSKA (reference sequence). CDR3 protein: CSASSGPNSGANVLTF.

This rearrangement joins TRBV4-3 to TRBJ2-2; as DNA is missing, the TRBD2 call by TCRdb cannot be tested. Germline assignment: CDR1 LGHNA and CDR2 YSLEER. The CDR3 loop spans 18 amino acids. CDR3 protein: CASSQDGWGVANTGELFF.

The V call is TRBV20-1, the J call TRBJ1-4. CDR3 size: 12 residues. From germline, CDR1 is DFQATT and CDR2 SNEGSKA (reference sequence). The CDR3 reads CSATGLDEKLFF.

The chain carries TRBV6-1 and TRBJ2-1. The CDR3 sequence is 13 residues long. Germline V gene lookup returns CDR1 MNHNS and CDR2 SASEGT. The CDR3 spells CASRGSLYNEQFF.

The chain couples TRBV15 to TRBJ2-1; there is no DNA to check the TCRdb D call of TRBD1. The germline CDR1 and CDR2 sequences are LNHNV and YYDKDF (reference sequence). CDR3 length: 14 residues. The CDR3 is CATSLPQGADEQFF. The complete variable domain, with remaining parts taken from reference TRBV15 and TRBJ2-1, reads DAMVIQNPRYQVTQFGKPVTLSCSQTLNHNVMYWYQQKSSQAPKLLFHYYDKDFNNEADTPDNFQSRRPNTSFCFLDIRSPGLGDTAMYLCATSLPQGADEQFFGPGTRLTVL.

This chain joins TRBV6-1 and TRBJ1-5; the TCRdb D gene call, TRBD1, has no DNA to confirm it. The CDR3 is made up of 15 amino acids. Germline V lookup: CDR1 MNHNS, CDR2 SASEGT. CDR3: CASRPGQGVHQPQHF.

This chain joins TRBV5-1 and TRBJ2-2. The CDR3 runs 14 residues. The germline CDR1 and CDR2 sequences are SGHRS and YFSETQ. The chain's CDR3 is CASSGSPNTGELFF.

The rearrangement uses TRBV7-9 and TRBJ2-3; TCRdb's D call of TRBD2 is untestable without DNA. The CDR3 contains 16 residues. The V gene's germline CDR1 is SEHNR and CDR2 FQNEAQ (reference sequence). Here the CDR3 reads CASSNLAVGPTDTQYF.

The gene calls are TRBV5-6 and TRBJ2-1; TCRdb's assignment of TRBD1 cannot be checked, as there is no DNA. Germline V gene data show CDR1 as SGHDT and CDR2 as YYEEEE. The CDR3 is 13 residues long. Here the CDR3 reads CASSWTGSDEQFF.

The CDR3 protein is CAWKMTYNEQFF. The chain joins TRBV30 to TRBJ2-1. The CDR3 length is 12 residues. CDR1 and CDR2 (germline): GTSNPN, SVGIG (reference sequence). The whole variable domain, filled in from reference TRBV30 and TRBJ2-1, reads SQTIHQWPATLVQPVGSPLSLECTVEGTSNPNLYWYRQAAGRGLQLLFYSVGIGQISSEVPQNLSASRPQDRQFILSSKKLLLSDSGFYLCAWKMTYNEQFFGPGTRLTVL.

This sequence joins TRBV5-4 and TRBJ2-1; lacking DNA, the TRBD2 call made by TCRdb goes unchecked. Germline lookup yields CDR1 SGHNT and CDR2 YYREEE (reference sequence). The CDR3 has 14 residues. The CDR3 loop reads CASTLTGLDREQFF.

V usage is TRBV6-1 and J usage is TRBJ2-7; TCRdb selects TRBD1, and the lack of DNA leaves this call unchecked. Germline CDR1 and CDR2: MNHNS and SASEGT. CDR3 length: 15 residues. CDR3 sequence: CASSESGTGAYEQYF.

The rearrangement joins TRBV7-9 to TRBJ2-1; the TCRdb D gene call, TRBD1, has no DNA to confirm it. This CDR3 is 14 amino acids long. The germline gives CDR1 SEHNR, CDR2 FQNEAQ (reference sequence). The CDR3: CASWFDRGFNEQFF.

The chain has TRBV3-1 and TRBJ1-2; no DNA is available, so the TRBD1 call from TCRdb remains unchecked. Germline CDR1 is LGHDT and CDR2 is YNNKEL (reference sequence). The CDR3 sequence is 15 residues long. CDR3 loop: CASSQPTGGNYGYTF.

This CDR3 reads CASRSTGAGNTIYF. The chain links TRBV12-3 or TRBV12-4 to TRBJ1-3; TCRdb designates TRBD1, a call that cannot be tested without DNA. This CDR3 is built from 14 residues.

V usage is TRBV20-1 and J usage is TRBJ2-3. Germline CDR1 reads DFQATT; CDR2 reads SNEGSKA (reference sequence). The CDR3 loop spans 13 amino acids. This CDR3 reads CSARGQGLGTQYF.

V gene TRBV29-1 combines with J gene TRBJ2-1; TCRdb designates TRBD1, a call that cannot be tested without DNA. Germline V CDR1 and CDR2: SQVTM, ANQGSEA. CDR3 length: 14 residues. The CDR3 here is CSVEPPGPYNEQFF.

This chain uses TRBV2 with TRBJ1-1. The CDR3 runs to 14 residues. The germline V gene has CDR1 SNHLY and CDR2 FYNNEI. The CDR3 spells CASSDIPRYTEAFF.

V is TRBV2 and J is TRBJ1-4; the D call of TRBD1 rests on TCRdb alone, since no DNA is present to check it. The CDR3 runs to 16 residues. CDR1 is SNHLY and CDR2 is FYNNEI in the germline V gene. The CDR3 sequence is CASSEQGVATNEKLFF.

The J gene is TRBJ1-1, the V gene TRBV7-6. The CDR3 has 12 amino acids. Looked up from germline, CDR1 is SGHVS and CDR2 is FNYEAQ. This CDR3 reads CASSPLVPEAFF. The full variable domain, completed using reference TRBV7-6 and TRBJ1-1, is GAGVSQSPRYKVTKRGQDVALRCDPISGHVSLYWYRQALGQGPEFLTYFNYEAQQDKSGLPNDRFSAERPEGSISTLTIQRTEQRDSAMYRCASSPLVPEAFFGQGTRLTVV.

CDR3 region: CASSLRGGANYGYTF. V gene TRBV6-5 combines with J gene TRBJ1-2; TCRdb designates TRBD1, a call that cannot be tested without DNA. The CDR3 extends over 15 amino acids. The germline V gene has CDR1 MNHEY and CDR2 SVGAGI.